The 18 T cell receptor beta chains reported below all come from one sample, sequenced in a study of T cells in Graves' hyperthyroidism and ophthalmopathy. Amplified TCR beta CDR3 regions derived from RNA transcripts. The HTBI primer set served for first-round RT-PCR of the TCR CDR3. TCRdb re-analysed the multiplex PCR reads in MiXCR, keeping a single row per CDR3 protein. Of a few hundred thousand distinct CDR3 sequences listed, roughly 15% are singletons. Input material: blood. The origin of the receptors is a woman between 40 and 50 years old with Graves' hyperthyroidism that later progressed to Graves' ophthalmopathy.

The J gene is TRBJ1-1, the V gene TRBV11-3, with a possible D match to TRBD1 (6 bases). Per the germline V gene, CDR1 is SGHNT and CDR2 is YENEEA. The CDR3 totals 12 residues. V lost 4 bases and J 6 bases, leaving 9 bases between the germline ends. The chain's CDR3 is CASSWGAPEAFF. CDR3 coding DNA: TGTGCCAGCAGCTGGGGGGCTCCTGAAGCTTTCTTT.

At least ten counts were recorded for this clonotype. The rearrangement joins TRBV5-1 to TRBJ2-5, with TRBD1 matching over 8 bases. This CDR3 spans 19 amino acids. Germline-derived CDR1 and CDR2 are SGHRS and YFSETQ. V lost 4 bases and J lost 6; bases outside the gene matches: 23. DNA for the CDR3: TGCGCCAGCAGCCCCCTGGGGACTTTTGTTCAGGGGGCGTTAAAGACCCAGTACTTC. Translating it yields CASSPLGTFVQGALKTQYF.

This clonotype was recorded many times. The gene calls are TRBV7-2 and TRBJ2-7; D unclear. The CDR3 contains 15 residues. Germline V gives CDR1 SGHTA, CDR2 FQGNSA. Trimming removed 1 base from V and 3 bases from J, with 13 bases in between. CDR3 sequence: CASSLVSVADYEQYF. The CDR3 nucleotides read TGTGCCAGCAGCTTAGTATCCGTGGCAGACTACGAGCAGTACTTC.

Regarding this clonotype: This may stem from a read error, because a much larger clone lies one nucleotide away. The V and J genes are TRBV3-1 and TRBJ2-2, with a possible D match to TRBD1 (6 bases). CDR3 length: 17 residues. V was cut by 8 bases and J by 2 bases, with 21 bases left in between. Germline CDR1 reads LGHDT; CDR2 reads YNNKEL (reference sequence). CDR3 nucleotides: TGTGCCAGCTCCCTAGTGCCCCGGACAGCCAACACCGGGGAGCTGTTTTTT. The encoded protein is CASSLVPRTANTGELFF.

Ten or more counts support this clonotype. This chain connects TRBV28 to TRBJ1-1, with D uncertain. The CDR3 consists of 13 residues. V was pared by 5 bases and J by 5 bases, with 12 bases between. The V gene's germline CDR1 is MDHEN and CDR2 SYDVKM. The CDR3 DNA reads as TGTGCCAGCAGTCGGGCCCTAGGGACTGAAGCTTTCTTT. This translates into CASSRALGTEAFF.

The genes are TRBV2 and TRBJ1-1; D gene unclear. This CDR3 contains 16 residues. Trimming took 2 bases from V and 3 from J, leaving 16 bases between them. The germline V gene encodes CDR1 SNHLY and CDR2 FYNNEI. CDR3 bases: TGTGCCAGCAGTGAAATTTGGCCCACTGGATACACTGAAGCTTTCTTT. Its protein product is CASSEIWPTGYTEAFF.

This clonotype has a handful of counts. This sequence joins TRBV4-1 and TRBJ1-5, with D possibly TRBD1 on 6 matching bases. CDR1 and CDR2 from the germline V gene are MGHRA and YSYEKL. V was clipped by 1 base and J by 2 bases, with 9 bases between them. The CDR3 loop spans 15 amino acids. CDR3 region: CASSQGRGGNQPQHF. The CDR3 nucleotides read TGCGCCAGCAGCCAAGGCAGGGGAGGCAATCAGCCCCAGCATTTT.

In its sample, this clonotype was seen a few times. The rearrangement joins TRBV7-3 to TRBJ2-1; D not resolved. The germline V gene encodes CDR1 SGHTA and CDR2 FQGTGA. V was clipped by 4 bases and J by 9 bases, with 13 bases between them. This CDR3 is built from 13 residues. CDR3 DNA: TGTGCCAGCAGCTACAATATGGCCCGTGAGCAGTTCTTC. This translates into CASSYNMAREQFF.

This clonotype was observed many times. This chain joins TRBV3-1 and TRBJ2-5; D possibly corresponds to TRBD2 (6 bases). V lost 3 bases and J 5 bases, leaving 10 bases between the germline ends. The CDR3 loop spans 13 amino acids. CDR1 is LGHDT and CDR2 is YNNKEL in the germline V gene (reference sequence). CDR3 in DNA: TGTGCCAGCAGCCACCCTAGCGTCGAGACCCAGTACTTC. Its protein product is CASSHPSVETQYF.

In this sample, this clonotype turned up a few times. The chain combines TRBV13 with TRBJ2-2, with D possibly TRBD2 on 5 matching bases. V was cut by 7 bases and J by 3 bases, with 24 bases left in between. Germline assignment: CDR1 PRHDT and CDR2 FYEKMQ (reference sequence). This CDR3 is 18 amino acids long. CDR3 sequence reads: CASTLTIDGFSYTGELFF. CDR3 nucleotide sequence: TGTGCCAGCACCTTGACTATTGACGGTTTCTCCTACACCGGGGAGCTGTTTTTT. Drawing the rest from reference TRBV13 and TRBJ2-2, the complete variable domain is AAGVIQSPRHLIKEKRETATLKCYPIPRHDTVYWYQQGPGQDPQFLISFYEKMQSDKGSIPDRFSAQQFSDYHSELNMSSLELGDSALYFCASTLTIDGFSYTGELFFGEGSRLTVL.

A word on this clonotype: A much larger clone sits a single nucleotide away, making a read error possible. This sequence joins TRBV18 and TRBJ1-2; tentative D call: TRBD1 (6 bases). Trimming took 5 bases from V and 4 from J, leaving 11 bases between them. The germline V gene has CDR1 KGHSH and CDR2 LQKENI. The CDR3 extends over 13 amino acids. Here the CDR3 DNA reads TGTGCCAGCTCAACGGACAGCATCTATGGCTACACCTTC. Protein sequence: CASSTDSIYGYTF.

This clonotype has at least ten counts. This chain joins TRBV12-3 or TRBV12-4 and TRBJ2-1; 10 nucleotides agree with TRBD1. The CDR3 runs to 11 residues. V was pared by 6 bases and J by 12 bases, with 2 bases of the junction left unmatched. DNA for the CDR3: TGTGCCAGCAGCCGGGACAGGGGGCAGTTCTTC. It is translated as CASSRDRGQFF.

This clonotype was detected many times. This chain joins TRBV15 and TRBJ1-1; D may be TRBD1 (5 bases). Trimming left V 0 bases short and J 11 bases short, with 13 bases between. The V gene's germline CDR1 is LNHNV and CDR2 YYDKDF (reference sequence). This CDR3 has 13 amino acids. CDR3 sequence reads: CATSRDRQGLAFF. The CDR3 DNA follows: TGTGCCACCAGCAGAGATCGGCAGGGACTGGCTTTCTTT.

CDR3 DNA sequence: TGTGCCAGCAGGGAAGGGGTCGCCCAGTACTTC. Encoded protein: CASREGVAQYF. The rearrangement links TRBV3-1 to TRBJ2-5, with a possible D match to TRBD1 (5 bases). V was trimmed by 6 bases and J by 9 bases, leaving 11 bases between them. The CDR3 has 11 amino acids. Looked up from germline, CDR1 is LGHDT and CDR2 is YNNKEL (reference sequence).

The sample holds a few counts of this clonotype. J is TRBJ1-6 and V is TRBV7-3; no firm D call. This CDR3 comprises 15 residues. Germline CDR1 and CDR2: SGHTA and FQGTGA. The germline V and J ends were trimmed by 5 bases and 9 bases, with 17 bases remaining between them. CDR3 coding DNA: TGTGCCAGCAGCCCAACAAGCGGTTTCGGTTCACCCCTCCACTTT. Translating gives CASSPTSGFGSPLHF.

The chain uses TRBV5-1 and TRBJ1-2, with 11 bases aligning to TRBD1. The length of the CDR3 is 15 residues. Per the germline V gene, CDR1 is SGHRS and CDR2 is YFSETQ. The J segment lost 7 bases and the V segment lost 0 bases, leaving 5 bases of the junction unmatched. The CDR3 region has the DNA TGCGCCAGCAGCTTGGCCGGACAGGGGGCCGGTGGCTACACCTTC. It specifies CASSLAGQGAGGYTF.

The chain employs TRBV6-2 or TRBV6-3 and TRBJ1-1; TRBD1 matches at 7 bases. The CDR3 spans 14 residues. The trim removed 4 bases at V and 7 bases at J, leaving 9 bases unmatched. Per germline, CDR1 MNHEY and CDR2 SVGEGT. Here the CDR3 DNA reads TGTGCCAGCAGTTTGCCCGACAGGGAGGGTGAAGCTTTCTTT. This gives the protein CASSLPDREGEAFF.

This clonotype was seen many times. This chain connects TRBV7-2 to TRBJ2-1, with D tentatively TRBD2 (5 bases). Per the germline V gene, CDR1 is SGHTA and CDR2 is FQGNSA. This CDR3 is 11 amino acids long. Trimming pared 4 bases from V and 15 bases from J, leaving 13 bases between. The CDR3 is CASSSYLDWFF. CDR3 bases: TGTGCCAGCAGCTCCTACTTGGACTGGTTCTTC.